This T cell receptor beta chain was profiled in a study of beta chain features in type 1 diabetes. Study-wide results and limits: For Type 1 diabetes patients, all four CD4+ subsets carried TCRB CDR3s that were moderately but significantly shorter.

A few counts support this clone. The antigen is undetermined. cDNA synthesis used the whole RNA isolate, giving expressed TCRB sequences. TCRdb's table, derived via immunoSEQ multiplex PCR, lists solely in-frame clones and lacks some. The repertoire consists of some 350,000 clones, with roughly a tenth occurring once and the leading ten covering about 0.64%. CDR3 size: 15 residues. CDR1 and CDR2 (germline): ENHRY, SYGVKD. The V segment lost 0 bases and the J segment 5 bases; nucleotides outside the gene matches: 3. J is TRBJ2-3 and V is TRBV10-3, with 9 nucleotides matching TRBD1. The sample taken for sequencing was central memory CD4+ T cells from blood. This TCR was recovered from a young man with type 1 diabetes. In DNA form, the CDR3 reads TGTGCCATCAGTGAGTCACAGGGGGCGCAAGATACGCAGTATTTT. Amino acids: CAISESQGAQDTQYF.